Each of the 5 T cell receptor beta chains below was sequenced from the same sample in a study of CD8+ T cells in alopecia areata. Noted treatment: oral pan-JAK inhibitor, 5-10 mg twice daily. cDNA serving as the sequencing template came from extracted, reverse transcribed RNA. Sequenced by immunoSEQ multiplex PCR; TCRdb stores in-frame clones only, minus some. The sample contains 190,000 or so clones, 55% to 75% of which appear only once. Sequenced material: CD4+ T cells sorted from blood, taken at week 24, from a patient treated with tofacitinib. The receptors shown here come from a human donor with alopecia areata.

The chain couples TRBV27 to TRBJ1-1; D might be TRBD1 (5 bases). V gave up 4 bases and J gave up 0 bases, with 12 bases separating them. CDR1 and CDR2 from the germline V gene are MNHEY and SMNVEV (reference sequence). The CDR3 has 15 amino acids. CDR3 sequence: CASSSLDIVNTEAFF. DNA of the CDR3: TGTGCCAGCAGTTCTCTGGACATAGTGAACACTGAAGCTTTCTTT.

This rearrangement joins TRBV30 to TRBJ1-1; 10 bases match TRBD1. Germline CDR1 reads GTSNPN; CDR2 reads SVGIG (reference sequence). The junction had 5 bases not matched to a gene; V was cut back by 1 base and J by 12 bases. This CDR3 contains 12 residues. The CDR3 DNA sequence: TGTGCCTGGAGTGGGGGACAGGGGTCGACTTTCTTT. Amino acids: CAWSGGQGSTFF.

This clone came up once. V usage is TRBV5-6 and J usage is TRBJ1-1; the D gene is possibly TRBD1 (5 bases). The germline CDR1 and CDR2 sequences are SGHDT and YYEEEE. Trimming removed 1 base from V and 0 bases from J, with 7 bases in between. This CDR3 is built from 14 residues. CDR3 DNA sequence: TGTGCCAGCAGCTTGCGGACATTGAACACTGAAGCTTTCTTT. Translation gives CASSLRTLNTEAFF. Drawing the rest from reference TRBV5-6 and TRBJ1-1, the complete variable domain is DAGVTQSPTHLIKTRGQQVTLRCSPKSGHDTVSWYQQALGQGPQFIFQYYEEEERQRGNFPDRFSGHQFPNYSSELNVNALLLGDSALYLCASSLRTLNTEAFFGQGTRLTVV.

A few counts support this clone. The rearrangement links TRBV5-1 to TRBJ2-1, with a tentative D call TRBD2 (6 bases). V was clipped by 4 bases and J by 4 bases, with 9 bases between them. This CDR3 contains 13 residues. Germline V gene lookup returns CDR1 SGHRS and CDR2 YFSETQ. CDR3 in DNA: TGCGCCAGCAGCGTTGGGGGGTACAATGAGCAGTTCTTC. It codes for CASSVGGYNEQFF.

The chain employs TRBV7-3 and TRBJ2-3; 9 positions agree with TRBD2. Germline trimming cut 4 bases from V and 5 bases from J; bases unmatched to any gene: 10. This CDR3 has 16 amino acids. CDR1 is SGHTA and CDR2 is FQGTGA in the germline V gene. CDR3 residues: CASSSTRGLAGDTQYF. CDR3 DNA sequence: TGTGCCAGCAGCTCGACCCGGGGACTAGCTGGAGATACGCAGTATTTT.